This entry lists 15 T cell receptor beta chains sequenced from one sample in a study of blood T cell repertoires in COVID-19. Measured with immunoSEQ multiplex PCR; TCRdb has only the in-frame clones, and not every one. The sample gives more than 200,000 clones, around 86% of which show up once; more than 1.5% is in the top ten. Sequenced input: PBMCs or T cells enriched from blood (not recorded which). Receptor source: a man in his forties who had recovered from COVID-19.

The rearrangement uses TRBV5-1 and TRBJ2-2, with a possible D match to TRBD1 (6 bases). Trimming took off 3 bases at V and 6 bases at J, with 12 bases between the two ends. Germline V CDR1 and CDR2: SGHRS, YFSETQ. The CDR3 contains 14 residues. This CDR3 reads CASSYQGPAGELFF. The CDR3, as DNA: TGCGCCAGCAGCTATCAGGGGCCTGCCGGGGAGCTGTTTTTT. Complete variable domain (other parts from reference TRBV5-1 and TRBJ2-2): KAGVTQTPRYLIKTRGQQVTLSCSPISGHRSVSWYQQTPGQGLQFLFEYFSETQRNKGNFPGRFSGRQFSNSRSEMNVSTLELGDSALYLCASSYQGPAGELFFGEGSRLTVL.

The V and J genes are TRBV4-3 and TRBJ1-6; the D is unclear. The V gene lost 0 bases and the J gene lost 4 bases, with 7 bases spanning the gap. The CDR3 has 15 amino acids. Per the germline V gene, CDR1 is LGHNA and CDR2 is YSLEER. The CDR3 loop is CASSQESTYNSPLHF. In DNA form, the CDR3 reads TGCGCCAGCAGCCAAGAGAGCACGTATAATTCACCCCTCCACTTT.

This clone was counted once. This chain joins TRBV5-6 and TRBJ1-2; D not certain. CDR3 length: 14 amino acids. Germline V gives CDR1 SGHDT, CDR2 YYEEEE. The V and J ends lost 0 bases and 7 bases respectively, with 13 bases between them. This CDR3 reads CASSLGPAGSGYTF. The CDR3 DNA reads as TGTGCCAGCAGCTTGGGGCCAGCGGGTAGTGGCTACACCTTC.

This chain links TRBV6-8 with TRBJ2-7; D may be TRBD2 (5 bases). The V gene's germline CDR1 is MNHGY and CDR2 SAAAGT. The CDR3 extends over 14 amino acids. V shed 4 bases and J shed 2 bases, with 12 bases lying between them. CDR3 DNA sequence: TGTGCCAGCAGTTCTCTAGGCGGGCCCTACGAGCAGTACTTC. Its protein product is CASSSLGGPYEQYF.

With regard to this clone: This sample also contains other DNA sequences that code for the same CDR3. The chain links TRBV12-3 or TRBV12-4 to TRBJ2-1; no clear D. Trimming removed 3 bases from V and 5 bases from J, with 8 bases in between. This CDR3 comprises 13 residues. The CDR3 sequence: CASSFGPNNEQFF. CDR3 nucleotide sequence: TGTGCCAGCAGTTTCGGTCCTAACAATGAGCAGTTCTTC.

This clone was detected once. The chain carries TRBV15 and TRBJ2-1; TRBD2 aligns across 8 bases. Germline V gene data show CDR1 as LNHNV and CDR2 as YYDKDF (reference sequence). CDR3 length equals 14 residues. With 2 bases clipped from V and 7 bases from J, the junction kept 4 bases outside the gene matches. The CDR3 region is CATSRPGGANEQFF. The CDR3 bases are TGTGCCACCAGCAGACCGGGGGGGGCTAATGAGCAGTTCTTC.

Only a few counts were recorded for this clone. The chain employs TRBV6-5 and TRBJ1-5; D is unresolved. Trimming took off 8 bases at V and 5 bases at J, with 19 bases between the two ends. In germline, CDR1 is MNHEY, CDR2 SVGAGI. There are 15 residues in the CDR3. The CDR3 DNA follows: TGTGCCAGCGGGCCTGGAGTGAAGCGGGATCAGCCCCAGCATTTT. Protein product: CASGPGVKRDQPQHF.

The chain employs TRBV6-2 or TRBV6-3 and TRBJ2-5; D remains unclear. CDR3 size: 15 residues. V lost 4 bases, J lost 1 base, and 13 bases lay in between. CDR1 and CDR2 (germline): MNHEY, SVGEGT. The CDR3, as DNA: TGTGCCAGCAGTTTACTTTTCCGTCCCCAAGAGACCCAGTACTTC. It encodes CASSLLFRPQETQYF.

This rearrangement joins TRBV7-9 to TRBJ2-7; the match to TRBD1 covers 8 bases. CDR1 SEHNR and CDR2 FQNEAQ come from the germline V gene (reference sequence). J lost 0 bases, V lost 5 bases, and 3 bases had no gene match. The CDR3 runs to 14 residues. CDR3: CASSDGTGSYEQYF. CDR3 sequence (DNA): TGTGCCAGCAGCGACGGGACAGGCTCCTACGAGCAGTACTTC.

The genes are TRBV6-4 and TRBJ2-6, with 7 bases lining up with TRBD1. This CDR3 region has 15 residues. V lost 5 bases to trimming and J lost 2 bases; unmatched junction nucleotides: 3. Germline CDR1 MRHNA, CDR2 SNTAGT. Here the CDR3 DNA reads TGTGCCAGCAGTATTGACAGGGCTGGGGCCAACGTCCTGACTTTC. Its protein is CASSIDRAGANVLTF.

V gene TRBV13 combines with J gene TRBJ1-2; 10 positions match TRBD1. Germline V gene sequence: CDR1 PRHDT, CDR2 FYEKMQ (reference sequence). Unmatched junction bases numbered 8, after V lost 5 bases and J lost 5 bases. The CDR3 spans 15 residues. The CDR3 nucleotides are TGTGCCAGCAGCCTACGGGACAGGGGAAGTTATGGCTACACCTTC. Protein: CASSLRDRGSYGYTF. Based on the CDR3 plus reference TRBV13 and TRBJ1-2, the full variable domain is AAGVIQSPRHLIKEKRETATLKCYPIPRHDTVYWYQQGPGQDPQFLISFYEKMQSDKGSIPDRFSAQQFSDYHSELNMSSLELGDSALYFCASSLRDRGSYGYTFGSGTRLTVV.

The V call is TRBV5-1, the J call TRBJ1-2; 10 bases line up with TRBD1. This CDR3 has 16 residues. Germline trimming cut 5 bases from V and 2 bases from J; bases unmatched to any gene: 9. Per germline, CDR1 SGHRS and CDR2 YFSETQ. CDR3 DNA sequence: TGCGCCAGCAGACCTAAGTGGGACAGGGGAAACTATGGCTACACCTTC. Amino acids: CASRPKWDRGNYGYTF.

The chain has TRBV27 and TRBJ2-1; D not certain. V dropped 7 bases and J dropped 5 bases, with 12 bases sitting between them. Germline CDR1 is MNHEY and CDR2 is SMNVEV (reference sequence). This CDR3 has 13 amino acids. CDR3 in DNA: TGTGCCAGCAACCGACCAGGCAACAATGAGCAGTTCTTC. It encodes CASNRPGNNEQFF.

This CDR3 reads CASSLVAGVANEQFF. For the CDR3, the DNA is TGTGCCAGCAGCTTAGTGGCGGGAGTGGCCAATGAGCAGTTCTTC. The chain is built from TRBV11-3 and TRBJ2-1; TRBD2 agrees at 7 bases. CDR3 length: 15 residues. Germline V CDR1 and CDR2: SGHNT, YENEEA. V gave up 1 base and J gave up 6 bases; unmatched junction bases: 6.

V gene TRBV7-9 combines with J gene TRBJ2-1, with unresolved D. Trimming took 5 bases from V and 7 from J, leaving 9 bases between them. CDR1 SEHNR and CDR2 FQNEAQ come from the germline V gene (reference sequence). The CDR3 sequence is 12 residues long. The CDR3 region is CASSSVGNEQFF. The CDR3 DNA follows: TGTGCCAGCAGCAGCGTTGGGAATGAGCAGTTCTTC.